This T cell receptor (beta chain) derives from a study of T cells in narcolepsy. The CDR3 length is 16 residues. CDR1 is MGHRA, CDR2 YSYEKL, per germline. Between the trimmed V and J ends, which lost 0 bases and 4 bases, there was a span of 12 bases. Sequencing was performed with immunoSEQ multiplex PCR; in TCRdb, only in-frame clones are kept and a portion is missing. The data contain under 35,000 clones, 83% of them singletons. Of note for this clone: What it binds is unknown.

The study's findings and limits: Healthy controls reportedly lacked the autoreactive clonotypes serially found in patients' blood.

The chain employs TRBV4-1 and TRBJ2-2; possibly TRBD1 for D (7 bases). The material sequenced was memory (CD45RA-) CD4+ T cells from blood. This sequence was found in a human donor in good health. CDR3 region: CASSQEQGGVTGELFF. Written as DNA, the CDR3 is TGCGCCAGCAGCCAAGAGCAGGGGGGTGTCACCGGGGAGCTGTTTTTT.